This T cell receptor beta chain was found in a study of control samples from healthy donors and cancer patients. Measured with immunoSEQ multiplex PCR; TCRdb has only the in-frame clones, and not every one. The sample has roughly 200,000 clones; around 94% are singletons. The TCR sequence derives from a man aged 45-60 years in good health. The specimen was blood.

CDR3: CTSSQDKGPRIYGYTF. For the CDR3, the DNA is TGCACCAGCAGCCAAGATAAAGGACCTAGAATCTATGGCTACACCTTC. This sequence joins TRBV1 and TRBJ1-2. TRBV1 is a listed pseudogene. The CDR3 is made up of 16 amino acids.